This T cell receptor beta chain was recovered during a study of control samples from healthy donors and cancer patients. The V end was cut by 6 bases, the J end by 8 bases, with 13 bases between. The CDR3 length is 13 residues. Sequencing was performed with immunoSEQ multiplex PCR; in TCRdb, only in-frame clones are kept and a portion is missing. In the table there are 120,000 to 150,000 clones, 91% of which are singletons. The receptor's source is a man younger than 30 in good health. This chain uses TRBV12-3 or TRBV12-4 with TRBJ1-4, with unresolved D. Material: blood. The CDR3 DNA sequence: TGTGCCAGCAGCCCGGCTGTTTGGGAAAAACTGTTTTTT. Protein product: CASSPAVWEKLFF.